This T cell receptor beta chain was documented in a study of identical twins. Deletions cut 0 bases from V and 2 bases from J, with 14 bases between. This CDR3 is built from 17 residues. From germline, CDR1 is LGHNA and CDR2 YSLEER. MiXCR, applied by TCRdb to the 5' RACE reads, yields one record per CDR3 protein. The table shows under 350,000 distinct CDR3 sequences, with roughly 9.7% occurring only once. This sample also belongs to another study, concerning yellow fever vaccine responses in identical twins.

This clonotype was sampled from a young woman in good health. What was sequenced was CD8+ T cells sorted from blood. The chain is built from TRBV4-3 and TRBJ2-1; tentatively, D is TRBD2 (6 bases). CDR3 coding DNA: TGCGCCAGCAGCCAAGATGGGAGACTAGGCCCCTACAATGAGCAGTTCTTC. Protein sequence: CASSQDGRLGPYNEQFF.